Below, 21 T cell receptor beta chains from the same sample are listed, as sequenced in a study of T cell repertoires in cytomegalovirus infection. Each CDR3 protein is one row after TCRdb ran MiXCR on the reads. The sample holds 400,000 or so distinct CDR3 sequences, less than 20% seen once. The sample comprised PBMCs. The receptors come from a human donor in good health (CMV status not recorded). Some clones in this sample may be carry-over from other donors' samples.

This clonotype has only a few counts. V is TRBV11-2 and J is TRBJ2-1, with 7 positions matching TRBD2. The CDR3 loop spans 15 amino acids. The germline V gene has CDR1 SGHAT and CDR2 FQNNGV. With V trimmed by 1 base and J by 5 bases, 5 bases remained unmatched. The CDR3 protein is CASSLGRGINNEQFF. CDR3 DNA sequence: TGTGCCAGCAGCTTAGGGCGGGGGATAAACAATGAGCAGTTCTTC.

The chain joins TRBV5-4 to TRBJ2-1; D gene ambiguous. Per germline, CDR1 SGHNT and CDR2 YYREEE (reference sequence). Deletions cut 1 base from V and 10 bases from J, with 15 bases between. CDR3 size: 14 residues. CDR3 in DNA: TGTGCCAGCAGCTTGTCGGCAACCGGATTGGAGCAGTTCTTC. This sequence encodes CASSLSATGLEQFF.

This clonotype was counted ten times or more. V is TRBV7-2 and J is TRBJ2-1; possibly TRBD2 for D (6 bases). The CDR3 has 15 residues. V lost 0 bases to trimming and J lost 0 bases, with 6 bases between them. The germline gives CDR1 SGHTA, CDR2 FQGNSA. In nucleotides, the CDR3 is TGTGCCAGCAGCTTAGCCGGGAGCTCCTACAATGAGCAGTTCTTC. Translated, it gives CASSLAGSSYNEQFF.

The gene calls are TRBV14 and TRBJ2-5, with a possible D match to TRBD2 (5 bases). The CDR3 extends over 13 amino acids. The V gene lost 3 bases and the J gene lost 7 bases, with 12 bases spanning the gap. The germline gives CDR1 SGHDN, CDR2 FVKESK. The chain's CDR3 is CASSHRIEGTQYF. CDR3 coding DNA: TGTGCCAGCAGCCACCGGATAGAGGGGACCCAGTACTTC.

The chain couples TRBV10-3 to TRBJ2-7; 13 positions match TRBD2. The J segment lost 4 bases and the V segment lost 8 bases, leaving 5 bases of the junction unmatched. Per the germline V gene, CDR1 is ENHRY and CDR2 is SYGVKD. There are 14 residues in the CDR3. CDR3 protein: CAISGLAGAYEQYF. CDR3 sequence (DNA): TGTGCCATCTCCGGACTAGCGGGAGCATACGAGCAGTACTTC.

At least ten counts were recorded for this clonotype. The V gene is TRBV7-2, the J gene TRBJ2-7; D may be TRBD1 (6 bases). From germline, CDR1 is SGHTA and CDR2 FQGNSA. CDR3 size: 15 residues. Trimming took 1 base from V and 2 from J, leaving 12 bases between them. This CDR3 is CASSLGMTGTYEQYF. CDR3 DNA sequence: TGTGCCAGCAGCTTAGGGATGACAGGTACCTACGAGCAGTACTTC.

This clonotype was found a few times. The chain joins TRBV14 to TRBJ2-1; possible D gene TRBD2, 5 bases. V was trimmed by 0 bases and J by 5 bases, leaving 11 bases between them. The germline V gene encodes CDR1 SGHDN and CDR2 FVKESK. The CDR3 totals 15 residues. As DNA, the CDR3 is TGTGCCAGCAGCCAAGATTGGGCGGGTGACAATGAGCAGTTCTTC. It encodes CASSQDWAGDNEQFF.

The rearrangement uses TRBV7-2 and TRBJ1-5; D call uncertain. The germline V gene has CDR1 SGHTA and CDR2 FQGNSA. V dropped 5 bases and J dropped 3 bases, with 8 bases sitting between them. The CDR3 length is 13 residues. The CDR3 nucleotides are TGTGCCAGCAGCCCTGAACTCAATCAGCCCCAGCATTTT. As protein: CASSPELNQPQHF.

The sample holds a few counts of this clonotype. CDR3 loop: CASSQNLQGAAYEQYF. The CDR3 DNA is TGCGCCAGCAGTCAAAATTTACAGGGGGCGGCCTACGAGCAGTACTTC. This sequence joins TRBV23-1 and TRBJ2-7, with 9 bases lining up with TRBD1. TRBV23-1 is designated an ORF whose function remains uncertain. This CDR3 has 16 residues. V dropped 2 bases and J dropped 2; count of bases not matched to a gene: 7.

This clonotype has a handful of counts. The junction does not match germline at one end; this may be a read error. The chain recombines TRBV18 with TRBJ2-2, with D possibly being TRBD1 (6 bases). The CDR3 totals 15 residues. The germline V gene encodes CDR1 KGHSH and CDR2 LQKENI. In DNA form, the CDR3 reads TGTGCCAGTAACCAACGGGACATCAACAACGGGGAGCTGTTTTTT. Translation gives CASNQRDINNGELFF.

There are a few counts of this clonotype. The rearrangement uses TRBV6-2 or TRBV6-3 and TRBJ2-7; D is possibly TRBD1 or TRBD2 (8 bases each). CDR3 size: 15 residues. Germline V lookup: CDR1 MNHEY, CDR2 SVGEGT. V was pared by 6 bases and J by 8 bases, with 23 bases between. The CDR3 coding sequence is TGTGCCAGCAGCAGGGGGCCTATAAGCGGGGGAAAGCAGTACTTC. Translation gives CASSRGPISGGKQYF.

This clonotype was found many times. The chain couples TRBV7-2 to TRBJ2-7; the match to TRBD1 covers 9 bases. J gave up 5 bases and V 5 bases, and 13 bases lay outside the gene matches. This CDR3 has 16 residues. Germline V gene lookup returns CDR1 SGHTA and CDR2 FQGNSA. CDR3 protein: CASSARDGTGSHEQYF. The DNA for the CDR3 is TGTGCCAGCAGCGCCAGGGATGGGACAGGGAGTCACGAGCAGTACTTC.

This clonotype was observed at least ten times. The chain employs TRBV10-3 and TRBJ1-1; 9 bases agree with TRBD1. Looked up from germline, CDR1 is ENHRY and CDR2 is SYGVKD. V shed 6 bases and J 8 bases; nucleotides not matched to a gene: 7. This CDR3 has 13 residues. The CDR3 loop reads CAISLTGGGEAFF. The CDR3 DNA sequence: TGTGCCATCAGCCTGACAGGGGGAGGCGAAGCTTTCTTT.

In its sample, this clonotype was seen a few times. The chain has TRBV9 and TRBJ2-6; no definite D call. V was pared by 4 bases and J by 4 bases, with 15 bases between. The CDR3 spans 16 residues. Looked up from germline, CDR1 is SGDLS and CDR2 is YYNGEE. The CDR3 nucleotides read TGTGCCAGCAGCCCCTCGAGGAATGCCGGGGCCAACGTCCTGACTTTC. It translates to CASSPSRNAGANVLTF.

The gene calls are TRBV5-6 and TRBJ2-7; the D gene could be TRBD1 or TRBD2 (5 bases each). This CDR3 region has 13 residues. The V end lost 3 bases, the J end lost 9 bases, and 16 bases lay between the germline ends. CDR1 and CDR2 from the germline V gene are SGHDT and YYEEEE. For the CDR3, the DNA is TGTGCCAGCAGCTCTGTGGCAGGGAGTGTGCAGTACTTC. Its translation is CASSSVAGSVQYF.

The table lists this clonotype with many counts. The chain recombines TRBV20-1 with TRBJ2-3, with 8 nucleotides matching TRBD1. The germline gives CDR1 DFQATT, CDR2 SNEGSKA (reference sequence). V trimming: 3 bases; J trimming: 2 bases; junction bases outside the gene matches: 10. CDR3 size: 16 residues. The CDR3 sequence is CSASAPRGLNTDTQYF. The CDR3 DNA reads as TGCAGTGCTAGTGCCCCCAGGGGGCTGAACACAGATACGCAGTATTTT.

This clonotype came up a few times. The CDR3 DNA follows: TGTGCCAGTGGAGGACTAGCGGGAGAAGACGAGCAGTACTTC. Its translation is CASGGLAGEDEQYF. The chain carries TRBV28 and TRBJ2-7, with 13 bases aligning to TRBD2. J gave up 5 bases and V 9 bases, and 7 bases lay outside the gene matches. Germline V CDR1 and CDR2: MDHEN, SYDVKM. The CDR3 runs to 14 residues.

This clonotype was seen repeatedly, ten times or more. The chain employs TRBV28 and TRBJ2-7; D not certain. V lost 6 bases, J lost 2 bases, and 5 bases lay in between. The CDR3 consists of 11 residues. Germline values: CDR1 MDHEN, CDR2 SYDVKM. The CDR3 reads CASSSAYEQYF. CDR3 nucleotide sequence: TGTGCCAGCAGCTCCGCCTACGAGCAGTACTTC.

V gene TRBV6-5 combines with J gene TRBJ2-1; 7 nucleotides align to TRBD1. The CDR3 covers 15 residues. V shed 4 bases, J shed 4 bases, and the junction held 7 bases outside the gene matches. Germline-derived CDR1 and CDR2 are MNHEY and SVGAGI. The DNA for the CDR3 is TGTGCCAGCAGTTCCACCGGGACAGAGTACAATGAGCAGTTCTTC. Protein: CASSSTGTEYNEQFF.

On this clonotype: It may be a read error: a sequence one base away is much more abundant. The rearrangement uses TRBV7-2 and TRBJ2-3; D uncertain. Judging by the DNA end, TRBJ1-5 fits better; the J call may be wrong. The germline CDR1 and CDR2 sequences are SGHTA and FQGNSA. The CDR3 length is 13 residues. CDR3 DNA: TGTGCCAGCAGCTTCGGTTTAACAGATACGCAGCATTTT. Its translation: CASSFGLTDTQHF.

This clonotype was counted only a few times. The rearrangement joins TRBV2 to TRBJ2-3; no firm D call. The CDR3 has 11 amino acids. Germline-derived CDR1 and CDR2 are SNHLY and FYNNEI. V was pared by 7 bases and J by 3 bases, with 5 bases between. The CDR3 sequence is CASKYTDTQYF. The CDR3 DNA reads as TGTGCCAGCAAATATACAGATACGCAGTATTTT.